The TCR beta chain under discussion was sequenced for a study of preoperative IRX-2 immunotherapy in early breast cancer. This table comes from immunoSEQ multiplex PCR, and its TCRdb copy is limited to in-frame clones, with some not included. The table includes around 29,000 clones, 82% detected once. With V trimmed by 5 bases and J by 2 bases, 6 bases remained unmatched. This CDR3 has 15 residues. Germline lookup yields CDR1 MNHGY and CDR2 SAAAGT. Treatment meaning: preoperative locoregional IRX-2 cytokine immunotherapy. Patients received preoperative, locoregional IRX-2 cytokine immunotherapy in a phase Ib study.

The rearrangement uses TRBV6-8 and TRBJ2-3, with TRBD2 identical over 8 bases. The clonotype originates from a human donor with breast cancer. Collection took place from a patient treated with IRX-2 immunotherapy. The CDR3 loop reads CASSVAGLYTDTQYF. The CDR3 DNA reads TGTGCCAGCAGTGTAGCGGGGCTCTACACAGATACGCAGTATTTT.